Listed below are T cell receptor beta chains from one sample, sequenced in a study of cytomegalovirus exposure and HLA in healthy donors. The table came from immunoSEQ multiplex PCR; TCRdb's copy has only in-frame clones and leaves some out. The table records some 270,000 clones, 80% to 90% of them present only once. Material: PBMCs. These receptor sequences come from a woman younger than 30 in good health and CMV-seronegative. Both conserved end residues are part of each CDR3. A D gene is named only where the DNA matches it firmly. Clone sizes are given selectively: once, few, many, or a class where the clone is expanded.

j_call: TRBJ1-5; d_call: .; v_call: TRBV28; clone_size: .; cdr3_aa: CASRPQGNQPQHF; cdr3_nt: TGTGCCAGCAGACCTCAGGGAAATCAGCCCCAGCATTTT
j_call: TRBJ2-3; d_call: .; v_call: TRBV2; clone_size: .; cdr3_aa: CASSDYSTDTQYF; cdr3_nt: TGTGCCAGCTCGGACTACAGCACAGATACGCAGTATTTT
j_call: TRBJ2-6; d_call: .; v_call: TRBV5-1; clone_size: .; cdr3_aa: CASQETKTSSGANVLTF; cdr3_nt: TGCGCCAGCCAGGAAACCAAGACCAGCTCTGGGGCCAACGTCCTGACTTTC
j_call: TRBJ2-3; d_call: .; v_call: TRBV29-1; clone_size: .; cdr3_aa: CSVPGVVSSPTDTQYF; cdr3_nt: TGCAGCGTTCCGGGGGTGGTCAGCTCTCCCACAGATACGCAGTATTTT
j_call: TRBJ2-7; d_call: TRBD1; v_call: TRBV9; clone_size: .; cdr3_aa: CASSLGQGNGYEQYF; cdr3_nt: TGTGCCAGCAGCCTCGGACAGGGAAATGGCTACGAGCAGTACTTC
j_call: TRBJ1-5; d_call: .; v_call: TRBV19; clone_size: .; cdr3_aa: CASRGGPGQPQHF; cdr3_nt: TGTGCCAGTAGGGGGGGGCCCGGTCAGCCCCAGCATTTT
j_call: TRBJ2-1; d_call: .; v_call: TRBV5-1; clone_size: .; cdr3_aa: CASSLGHNNEQFF; cdr3_nt: TGCGCCAGCAGCTTGGGACACAACAATGAGCAGTTCTTC
j_call: TRBJ1-2; d_call: .; v_call: TRBV10-3; clone_size: .; cdr3_aa: CAISEWTDPNGYTF; cdr3_nt: TGTGCCATCAGTGAATGGACAGACCCCAATGGCTACACCTTC
j_call: TRBJ2-5; d_call: TRBD2; v_call: TRBV10-1; clone_size: .; cdr3_aa: CASSERRTSGNQETQYF; cdr3_nt: TGCGCCAGCAGTGAGAGGAGAACTAGCGGAAACCAAGAGACCCAGTACTTC
j_call: TRBJ2-3; d_call: TRBD2; v_call: TRBV19; clone_size: .; cdr3_aa: CASSISGGAGSTDTQYF; cdr3_nt: TGTGCCAGTAGTATTAGCGGGGGGGCAGGTAGCACAGATACGCAGTATTTT
j_call: TRBJ2-2; d_call: TRBD2; v_call: TRBV30; clone_size: .; cdr3_aa: CAWSVARSGRAGELFF; cdr3_nt: TGTGCCTGGAGTGTAGCCCGCAGCGGGAGGGCCGGGGAGCTGTTTTTT
j_call: TRBJ1-2; d_call: .; v_call: TRBV13; clone_size: .; cdr3_aa: CASSLEGHLRYGYTF; cdr3_nt: TGTGCCAGCAGCCTAGAGGGACACCTTAGATATGGCTACACCTTC
j_call: TRBJ2-2; d_call: TRBD1; v_call: TRBV2; clone_size: once; cdr3_aa: CASSSQGATGELFF; cdr3_nt: TGTGCCAGCAGTTCACAGGGGGCAACCGGGGAGCTGTTTTTT
j_call: TRBJ1-1; d_call: .; v_call: TRBV10-1; clone_size: .; cdr3_aa: CASSESLGRRTEAFF; cdr3_nt: TGCGCCAGCAGTGAGTCTTTAGGGAGGAGGACTGAAGCTTTCTTT
j_call: TRBJ2-7; d_call: TRBD1; v_call: TRBV11-2; clone_size: .; cdr3_aa: CASSFDSSWTGDEQYF; cdr3_nt: TGTGCCAGCAGCTTCGACAGCTCCTGGACAGGAGACGAGCAGTACTTC
j_call: TRBJ2-5; d_call: .; v_call: TRBV2; clone_size: .; cdr3_aa: CASTGAGKETQYF; cdr3_nt: TGTGCCAGCACCGGGGCGGGGAAAGAGACCCAGTACTTC
j_call: TRBJ2-7; d_call: .; v_call: TRBV6-4; clone_size: once; cdr3_aa: CASSEGTGSSYEQYF; cdr3_nt: TGTGCCAGCAGTGAGGGAACAGGTTCTTCCTACGAGCAGTACTTC
j_call: TRBJ2-2; d_call: TRBD1; v_call: TRBV23-1; clone_size: .; cdr3_aa: CASSQLDRVNETGELFF; cdr3_nt: TGCGCCAGCAGTCAGCTGGACAGGGTGAATGAGACCGGGGAGCTGTTTTTT
j_call: TRBJ2-3; d_call: TRBD2; v_call: TRBV5-1; clone_size: .; cdr3_aa: CASSLVTSASTDTQYF; cdr3_nt: TGCGCCAGCAGCTTGGTAACTAGCGCTTCCACAGATACGCAGTATTTT
j_call: TRBJ2-7; d_call: TRBD1; v_call: TRBV4-3; clone_size: .; cdr3_aa: CASSQRQGAYEQYF; cdr3_nt: TGCGCCAGCAGCCAGAGACAGGGGGCCTACGAGCAGTACTTC
j_call: TRBJ2-7; d_call: TRBD2; v_call: TRBV30; clone_size: .; cdr3_aa: CAWTGGYPTYEQYF; cdr3_nt: TGTGCCTGGACGGGGGGATACCCTACCTACGAGCAGTACTTC
j_call: TRBJ2-3; d_call: .; v_call: TRBV27; clone_size: once; cdr3_aa: CASSLMVAGLRYF; cdr3_nt: TGTGCCAGCAGTTTAATGGTCGCAGGGTTACGGTATTTT
j_call: TRBJ1-5; d_call: .; v_call: TRBV10-3; clone_size: .; cdr3_aa: CAISEDEVYSNQPQHF; cdr3_nt: TGTGCCATCAGTGAGGATGAGGTTTATAGCAATCAGCCCCAGCATTTT
j_call: TRBJ2-5; d_call: TRBD2; v_call: TRBV5-1; clone_size: .; cdr3_aa: CASSLTSGQETQYF; cdr3_nt: TGCGCCAGCAGCTTGACTAGCGGGCAAGAGACCCAGTACTTC
j_call: TRBJ2-2; d_call: TRBD2; v_call: TRBV5-1; clone_size: once; cdr3_aa: CASSRTSGRAGTGELFF; cdr3_nt: TGCGCCAGCAGCCGGACTAGCGGGAGGGCCGGCACCGGGGAGCTGTTTTTT
j_call: TRBJ1-1; d_call: .; v_call: TRBV28; clone_size: .; cdr3_aa: CASRAGRTEAFF; cdr3_nt: TGTGCCAGCAGGGCAGGGCGGACTGAAGCTTTCTTT
j_call: TRBJ1-2; d_call: TRBD1; v_call: TRBV2; clone_size: .; cdr3_aa: CASSITGGSDSGYTF; cdr3_nt: TGTGCCAGCAGCATAACAGGGGGGAGCGACTCGGGCTACACCTTC
j_call: TRBJ1-1; d_call: .; v_call: TRBV4-3; clone_size: .; cdr3_aa: CASSPPGEKGRTEAFF; cdr3_nt: TGCGCCAGCAGCCCCCCCGGGGAGAAGGGTAGGACTGAAGCTTTCTTT
j_call: TRBJ1-2; d_call: TRBD1; v_call: TRBV11-2; clone_size: .; cdr3_aa: CASRKLGQSNYGYTF; cdr3_nt: TGTGCCAGCAGGAAACTGGGACAGAGTAACTATGGCTACACCTTC
j_call: TRBJ1-2; d_call: TRBD1; v_call: TRBV2; clone_size: once; cdr3_aa: CASSERSRDRVIYGYTF; cdr3_nt: TGTGCCAGCAGTGAAAGGAGCCGGGACAGGGTTATCTATGGCTACACCTTC
j_call: TRBJ2-1; d_call: TRBD1; v_call: TRBV27; clone_size: .; cdr3_aa: CATFRGQGMSNEQFF; cdr3_nt: TGTGCCACCTTTCGGGGACAGGGAATGTCCAATGAGCAGTTCTTC
j_call: TRBJ1-4; d_call: TRBD1; v_call: TRBV7-9; clone_size: .; cdr3_aa: CASSPGQGMWEKLFF; cdr3_nt: TGTGCCAGCAGCCCCGGACAGGGGATGTGGGAAAAACTGTTTTTT
j_call: TRBJ1-1; d_call: .; v_call: TRBV25-1; clone_size: .; cdr3_aa: CASSLGRDTEAFF; cdr3_nt: TGTGCCAGCAGTCTCGGCCGGGACACTGAAGCTTTCTTT
j_call: TRBJ2-7; d_call: TRBD2; v_call: TRBV4-3; clone_size: .; cdr3_aa: CASSQGPSGGLEQYF; cdr3_nt: TGCGCCAGCAGCCAAGGGCCTAGCGGGGGTCTCGAGCAGTACTTC
j_call: TRBJ1-2; d_call: TRBD1; v_call: TRBV7-9; clone_size: .; cdr3_aa: CASSLGQGNYGYTF; cdr3_nt: TGTGCCAGCAGCTTAGGACAGGGTAATTATGGCTACACCTTC
j_call: TRBJ2-2; d_call: .; v_call: TRBV6-6; clone_size: .; cdr3_aa: CASSYSGTNTGELFF; cdr3_nt: TGTGCCAGCAGTTACTCCGGGACAAACACCGGGGAGCTGTTTTTT
j_call: TRBJ2-3; d_call: .; v_call: TRBV6-1; clone_size: .; cdr3_aa: CASSLSGGSTDTQYF; cdr3_nt: TGTGCCAGCAGTCTTAGCGGTGGGTCCACAGATACGCAGTATTTT
j_call: TRBJ1-2; d_call: .; v_call: TRBV7-9; clone_size: few; cdr3_aa: CASSSGSSYGYTF; cdr3_nt: TGTGCCAGCAGCTCAGGTTCTTCCTATGGCTACACCTTC
j_call: TRBJ1-2; d_call: TRBD1; v_call: TRBV30; clone_size: .; cdr3_aa: CAWSESTGASGYTF; cdr3_nt: TGTGCCTGGAGTGAGTCGACAGGGGCAAGTGGCTACACCTTC
j_call: TRBJ1-5; d_call: .; v_call: TRBV4-1; clone_size: .; cdr3_aa: CASSQGGVNQPQHF; cdr3_nt: TGCGCCAGCAGCCAGGGGGGAGTAAATCAGCCCCAGCATTTT
j_call: TRBJ1-5; d_call: .; v_call: TRBV5-8; clone_size: .; cdr3_aa: CASSPGQQNQPQHF; cdr3_nt: TGTGCCAGCAGCCCCGGACAGCAGAATCAGCCCCAGCATTTT
j_call: TRBJ2-7; d_call: TRBD1; v_call: TRBV5-4; clone_size: .; cdr3_aa: CASSRPGTEVYEQYF; cdr3_nt: TGTGCCAGCAGCCGACCCGGGACAGAGGTTTACGAGCAGTACTTC
j_call: TRBJ2-2; d_call: .; v_call: TRBV19; clone_size: once; cdr3_aa: CASSLDSNVGELFF; cdr3_nt: TGTGCCAGTAGTCTGGACAGTAACGTCGGGGAGCTGTTTTTT
j_call: TRBJ1-2; d_call: TRBD1; v_call: TRBV7-3; clone_size: .; cdr3_aa: CASSHGQGYGYTF; cdr3_nt: TGTGCCAGCAGCCATGGACAGGGGTATGGCTACACCTTC
j_call: TRBJ1-1; d_call: TRBD1; v_call: TRBV19; clone_size: .; cdr3_aa: CASSIFRTGYSLGTEAFF; cdr3_nt: TGTGCCAGTAGTATTTTTCGGACAGGGTATAGTCTTGGCACTGAAGCTTTCTTT
j_call: TRBJ1-5; d_call: TRBD1; v_call: TRBV28; clone_size: .; cdr3_aa: CASRQGHSNQPQHF; cdr3_nt: TGTGCCAGTAGACAGGGACATAGCAATCAGCCCCAGCATTTT
j_call: TRBJ1-1; d_call: .; v_call: TRBV27; clone_size: .; cdr3_aa: CASSLQGITEAFF; cdr3_nt: TGTGCCAGCAGTTTACAGGGAATCACTGAAGCTTTCTTT
j_call: TRBJ2-7; d_call: TRBD2; v_call: TRBV9; clone_size: few; cdr3_aa: CASSGAPGGVISYEQYF; cdr3_nt: TGTGCCAGCAGCGGAGCCCCCGGGGGGGTGATCTCCTACGAGCAGTACTTC
j_call: TRBJ2-2; d_call: TRBD2; v_call: TRBV9; clone_size: .; cdr3_aa: CASSSRLERDNTGELFF; cdr3_nt: TGTGCCAGCAGCTCCCGCTTAGAGCGGGACAACACCGGGGAGCTGTTTTTT
j_call: TRBJ1-3; d_call: .; v_call: TRBV6-4; clone_size: .; cdr3_aa: CASSQGPAGNTIYF; cdr3_nt: TGTGCCAGCAGCCAGGGGCCAGCTGGAAACACCATATATTTT